This entry features one T cell receptor (beta chain) sequence. The data were produced by immunoSEQ multiplex PCR, yet TCRdb's version contains in-frame clones alone and is incomplete. This table holds around 26,000 clones, roughly 79% found once. This sample is drawn from a study of OX40 agonist ivuxolimab in advanced cancers. The CDR3 contains 16 residues. The J segment lost 2 bases and the V segment lost 5 bases, leaving 8 bases of the junction unmatched. Germline values: CDR1 MGHRA, CDR2 YSYEKL. The TCR originated in an adult with an advanced solid tumor such as melanoma, head and neck, liver or kidney cancer. The source was CD4+ or CD8+ T cells sorted from blood, collected in a trial of the OX40 agonist ivuxolimab. The chain is built from TRBV4-1 and TRBJ2-1, with 8 bases matching TRBD1. CDR3 protein: CASSSPGGRPYNEQFF. The CDR3 DNA is TGCGCCAGCAGCAGTCCAGGGGGCCGACCCTACAATGAGCAGTTCTTC.